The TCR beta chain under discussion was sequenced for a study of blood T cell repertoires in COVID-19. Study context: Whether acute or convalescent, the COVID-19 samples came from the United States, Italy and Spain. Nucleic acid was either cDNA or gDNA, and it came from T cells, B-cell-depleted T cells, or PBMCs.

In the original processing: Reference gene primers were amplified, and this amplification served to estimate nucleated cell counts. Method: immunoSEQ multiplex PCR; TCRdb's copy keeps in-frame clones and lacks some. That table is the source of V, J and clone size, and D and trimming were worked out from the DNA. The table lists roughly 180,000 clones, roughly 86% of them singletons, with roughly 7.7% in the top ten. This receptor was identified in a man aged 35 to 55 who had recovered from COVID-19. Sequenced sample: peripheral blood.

CDR3 residues: CASSWAGGGQEAEAFF. CDR3 coding DNA: TGTGCCAGCAGTTGGGCCGGAGGTGGACAGGAGGCTGAAGCTTTCTTT. V and J are TRBV28 and TRBJ1-1; 7 nucleotides align to TRBD1. Germline V gene sequence: CDR1 MDHEN, CDR2 SYDVKM. The CDR3 has 16 amino acids. Trimming took 4 bases from V and 6 from J; bases not matched to a gene: 14.